These T cell receptor beta chains were read from a single sample in a study of monozygotic twins with inflammatory bowel disease. Reprocessing the 5' RACE reads, TCRdb reports a single entry for every CDR3 protein and omits DNA. The sample includes about 380,000 distinct CDR3 sequences. Sequencing input: blood. The receptor source for this set is a human donor with ulcerative colitis or Crohn's disease, or a healthy co-twin of an affected twin (not recorded which). CDR3s include the opening cysteine and the closing phenylalanine or tryptophan. Each record gives: J gene, V gene, CDR3 protein.

TRBJ2-2 | TRBV6-5 | CASSYQGPGGLFF
TRBJ2-6 | TRBV28 | CASSLTGGASGANVLTF
TRBJ2-2 | TRBV5-1 | CASSLFGQGNTGELFF
TRBJ2-3 | TRBV7-6 | CASSLNPSGTRADTQYF
TRBJ1-1 | TRBV18 | CASSPPGGVKSNTEAFF
TRBJ2-2 | TRBV25-1 | CASSGQGYVDGELFF
TRBJ2-3 | TRBV5-6 | CASSLPPYTDTQYF
TRBJ2-2 | TRBV4-3 | CARGWGRGDTGELFF
TRBJ1-1 | TRBV12-3/TRBV12-4 | CASSYLPAEAFF
TRBJ2-1 | TRBV18 | CASSHPGQGYNEQFF
TRBJ2-2 | TRBV30 | CAWEQGPGELFF
TRBJ2-3 | TRBV6-1 | CACQRGGAWTDTQYF
TRBJ2-1 | TRBV12-3/TRBV12-4 | CASSLGPGAWGEQFF
TRBJ1-5 | TRBV6-1 | CASSSTQGGQPQHF
TRBJ1-2 | TRBV5-1 | CASSLGTADYGGYTF
TRBJ2-5 | TRBV6-2/TRBV6-3 | CASSQRLAGRSLQETQYF
TRBJ1-4 | TRBV5-1 | CASSFGRGRANEKLFF
TRBJ2-3 | TRBV11-2 | CASSLGGISDTQYF
TRBJ2-7 | TRBV9 | CASGRDASWNSYEQYF
TRBJ2-1 | TRBV4-3 | CASSQDLGSEKYNEQFF
TRBJ1-4 | TRBV19 | CASSIDRDEKLFF
TRBJ2-2 | TRBV6-2/TRBV6-3 | CASTKDRQPNTGELFF
TRBJ1-1 | TRBV3-1 | CASSRRGPDDEAFF
TRBJ2-7 | TRBV5-1 | CASSLERGHYEQYF
TRBJ2-1 | TRBV9 | CASSVTSGGAVEQFF
TRBJ2-1 | TRBV12-3/TRBV12-4 | CASSLDLSWTGGKNEQFF
TRBJ2-1 | TRBV13 | CASSSGDNEQFF
TRBJ2-4 | TRBV6-5 | CASSSPRISGGLAKNIQYF
TRBJ2-1 | TRBV7-3 | CASSLPGALYNEQFF
TRBJ1-2 | TRBV20-1 | CSASVLGEGNYGYTF
TRBJ2-7 | TRBV12-3/TRBV12-4 | CASSRKPGQGNF
TRBJ2-1 | TRBV5-1 | CASSLDRGGTNEQFF
TRBJ2-7 | TRBV7-3 | CASSLSGRQGYEQYF
TRBJ2-1 | TRBV20-1 | CSARYWDRDNEQFF
TRBJ2-1 | TRBV24-1 | CATSDSRGYNEQFF
TRBJ1-1 | TRBV7-2 | CASRTTSGNTEAFF
TRBJ2-5 | TRBV18 | CASSPGLKETQYF
TRBJ2-3 | TRBV18 | CASSPVAGTDTQYF
TRBJ2-7 | TRBV4-1 | CASSPRPHRTEYPYEQYF
TRBJ2-1 | TRBV28 | CASRSIAGGLHEQFF
TRBJ2-1 | TRBV6-2/TRBV6-3 | CAVRVSSYNEQFF